The 24 T cell receptor beta chains listed next were all sequenced from one sample in a study of relationships among human T cell subsets. The T cell receptor alpha and beta CDR3 regions were amplified from mRNA by semiquantitative ARM-PCR. In ARM-PCR, communal superprimers followed tagged nested gene-specific primers for exponential amplification. TCRdb itself ran the multiplex PCR reads through MiXCR, one entry per CDR3 protein. The data show around 14,000 distinct CDR3 sequences, with around three fifths seen just once and around 30% held by the top ten. Sequencing input: total T cells sorted from blood. These TCRs come from a man aged 40-50 years in good health.

This clonotype was seen only a few times. This sequence joins TRBV29-1 and TRBJ2-7; possible D gene TRBD1, 6 bases. The CDR3 consists of 12 residues. With 7 bases removed from V and 7 bases from J, the gap between germline ends came to 17 bases. CDR1 and CDR2 from the germline V gene are SQVTM and ANQGSEA. This chain's CDR3 is CSAVTGMREQYF. In DNA, the CDR3 is TGCAGCGCAGTCACAGGGATGCGGGAGCAGTACTTC.

The chain recombines TRBV6-5 with TRBJ2-7; the match to TRBD2 covers 12 bases. The V segment lost 6 bases and the J segment 4 bases; nucleotides outside the gene matches: 7. The V gene's germline CDR1 is MNHEY and CDR2 SVGAGI. CDR3 length equals 15 residues. Here the CDR3 DNA reads TGTGCCAGCAGCCGCGGGACTAGCGGGTGGTACGAGCAGTACTTC. Translating gives CASSRGTSGWYEQYF.

V is TRBV29-1 and J is TRBJ1-2, with D unclear. Germline loops: CDR1 SQVTM, CDR2 ANQGSEA. This CDR3 is 12 amino acids long. Trimming removed 7 bases at V and 7 bases at J, with 16 bases between. The CDR3 DNA sequence: TGCAGCGCACTTCGGGCAGCAGTTGGCTACACCTTC. Amino acid sequence: CSALRAAVGYTF.

A few counts support this clonotype. The chain recombines TRBV10-3 with TRBJ1-5; D unclear. Trimming left V 11 bases short and J 3 bases short, with 14 bases between. This CDR3 has 13 residues. The germline CDR1 and CDR2 sequences are ENHRY and SYGVKD. In DNA form, the CDR3 reads TGTGCCGTAACCCAGTATCCCAATCAGCCCCAGCATTTT. Its translation: CAVTQYPNQPQHF.

The chain links TRBV19 to TRBJ1-2; the D gene is possibly TRBD1 (6 bases). Trimming shortened V by 5 bases and J by 8 bases, and 15 bases separated the two germline ends. This CDR3 is 13 amino acids long. Germline CDR1 and CDR2: LNHDA and SQIVND (reference sequence). The CDR3 bases are TGTGCCAGTAGTCTCGAGGGACACCAAGGCTACACCTTC. Amino acids: CASSLEGHQGYTF.

The V gene is TRBV28, the J gene TRBJ2-3; 7 bases fit TRBD2. The junction had 11 bases not matched to a gene; V was cut back by 5 bases and J by 3 bases. From germline, CDR1 is MDHEN and CDR2 SYDVKM. The CDR3 totals 16 residues. CDR3 sequence (DNA): TGTGCCAGCAGTACCATTGGGGAGGGTGGGACAGATACGCAGTATTTT. Translated, it gives CASSTIGEGGTDTQYF.

The rearrangement links TRBV12-3 or TRBV12-4 to TRBJ2-7; D remains unclear. V gave up 5 bases and J gave up 4 bases, with 9 bases separating them. The CDR3 is 12 residues long. Here the CDR3 reads CASSSSGYEQYF. CDR3 in DNA: TGTGCCAGCAGTAGCTCTGGATACGAGCAGTACTTC.

The J gene is TRBJ2-5, the V gene TRBV29-1, with TRBD2 matching 10 bases. The CDR3 contains 13 residues. Germline assignment: CDR1 SQVTM and CDR2 ANQGSEA. Trimming cost V 7 bases and J 5 bases; bases outside gene matches: 7. Here the CDR3 reads CSGKLAGMETQYF. The CDR3 DNA reads TGCAGCGGAAAACTAGCGGGAATGGAGACCCAGTACTTC.

The chain carries TRBV2 and TRBJ1-5; TRBD1 might be the D (5 bases). Trimming pared 3 bases from V and 6 bases from J, leaving 12 bases between. CDR1 is SNHLY and CDR2 is FYNNEI in the germline V gene. CDR3 length: 14 amino acids. CDR3 in amino acids: CASSEWRGSQPQHF. CDR3 coding DNA: TGTGCCAGCAGTGAGTGGCGGGGGAGTCAGCCCCAGCATTTT.

The V and J genes are TRBV7-9 and TRBJ2-7; 7 bases line up with TRBD1. Trimming removed 5 bases from V and 4 bases from J; junction bases left unmatched: 11. This CDR3 is 15 amino acids long. CDR1 is SEHNR, CDR2 FQNEAQ, per germline (reference sequence). In nucleotides, the CDR3 is TGTGCCAGCAGCGCCCGTTCGGGACAGCCTTACGAGCAGTACTTC. Translated: CASSARSGQPYEQYF.

The chain employs TRBV11-2 and TRBJ2-5, with 8 bases lining up with TRBD1. Germline CDR1 and CDR2: SGHAT and FQNNGV. Trimming took 2 bases from V and 1 from J; bases not matched to a gene: 12. The CDR3 contains 18 residues. Written as DNA, the CDR3 is TGTGCCAGCAGCTTAAATCTTTTTCGGACAGGGATCCAAGAGACCCAGTACTTC. Translation: CASSLNLFRTGIQETQYF.

This sequence joins TRBV27 and TRBJ1-1, with a possible D match to TRBD1 (5 bases). Trimming pared 6 bases from V and 1 base from J, leaving 12 bases between. Germline assignment: CDR1 MNHEY and CDR2 SMNVEV (reference sequence). The CDR3 loop spans 14 amino acids. CDR3 protein: CASSPGRRNTEAFF. CDR3 coding DNA: TGTGCCAGCAGCCCGGGGCGCCGGAACACTGAAGCTTTCTTT.

The chain couples TRBV5-1 to TRBJ2-4; 7 nucleotides agree with TRBD2. The germline gives CDR1 SGHRS, CDR2 YFSETQ. The CDR3 extends over 21 amino acids. The V segment lost 0 bases and the J segment 0 bases; nucleotides outside the gene matches: 18. CDR3 coding DNA: TGCGCCAGCAGCTTGGCGGCTCGTGACAGACTAGCTCTATTAGCCAAAAACATTCAGTACTTC. As protein: CASSLAARDRLALLAKNIQYF.

This clonotype came up a few times. CDR3 in amino acids: CASSPKGAASEKLFF. The CDR3 DNA reads as TGCGCCAGCAGCCCCAAGGGGGCTGCTAGTGAAAAACTGTTTTTT. The genes are TRBV5-1 and TRBJ1-4, with 7 positions matching TRBD1. V dropped 4 bases and J dropped 7; count of bases not matched to a gene: 10. The CDR3 is made up of 15 amino acids. Germline V CDR1 and CDR2: SGHRS, YFSETQ.

The chain recombines TRBV5-1 with TRBJ2-3; no firm D call. Looked up from germline, CDR1 is SGHRS and CDR2 is YFSETQ. The CDR3 loop spans 15 amino acids. V was clipped by 0 bases and J by 2 bases, with 10 bases between them. In nucleotides, the CDR3 is TGCGCCAGCAGCTTGGGGCAGACTGACACAGATACGCAGTATTTT. It codes for CASSLGQTDTDTQYF.

A single count supports this clonotype. The V call is TRBV20-1, the J call TRBJ2-5; TRBD1 matches 7 bases. Germline-derived CDR1 and CDR2 are DFQATT and SNEGSKA (reference sequence). V gave up 1 base and J gave up 9 bases; unmatched junction bases: 8. The CDR3 consists of 13 residues. The CDR3 region is CSARAWIRGPQYF. The CDR3 DNA follows: TGCAGTGCTAGAGCCTGGATAAGGGGGCCCCAGTACTTC.

This clonotype was counted a few times. This chain's CDR3 is CASREGPLTYEQYF. CDR3 nucleotides: TGTGCCAGCAGAGAGGGACCGCTCACCTACGAGCAGTACTTC. This rearrangement joins TRBV6-1 to TRBJ2-1; D possibly uses TRBD1 or TRBD2 (5 bases each). The DNA matches TRBJ2-7 better at its end, which makes the J call doubtful. Germline CDR1 and CDR2: MNHNS and SASEGT. CDR3 length: 14 amino acids.

This CDR3 is CASSLMGADTQYF. The CDR3 DNA sequence: TGTGCCAGCAGCTTAATGGGCGCAGATACGCAGTATTTT. The chain links TRBV11-3 to TRBJ2-3; D gene uncertain. CDR3 length: 13 amino acids. Germline V gene lookup returns CDR1 SGHNT and CDR2 YENEEA. V lost 2 bases, J lost 4 bases, and 7 bases lay in between.

The V call is TRBV2, the J call TRBJ2-3; D possibly corresponds to TRBD1 (5 bases). The CDR3 totals 14 residues. Germline CDR1 SNHLY, CDR2 FYNNEI. V lost 0 bases, J lost 3 bases, and 7 bases lay in between. The CDR3: CASSEARQTDTQYF. CDR3 DNA: TGTGCCAGCAGTGAAGCTAGACAGACAGATACGCAGTATTTT.

V gene TRBV11-2 combines with J gene TRBJ1-4; D gene unclear. V dropped 3 bases and J dropped 7 bases, with 15 bases sitting between them. CDR1 SGHAT and CDR2 FQNNGV come from the germline V gene. The CDR3 is 15 residues long. CDR3 in DNA: TGTGCCAGCAGCTTGGAGGCGGGTGGAGGTGAAAAACTGTTTTTT. It translates to CASSLEAGGGEKLFF.

Of note for this clonotype: The germline gene is not matched at one end of the junction; a read error may be the cause. The rearrangement joins TRBV27 to TRBJ1-2; 9 bases fit TRBD1. The germline V gene has CDR1 MNHEY and CDR2 SMNVEV (reference sequence). The CDR3 is made up of 12 amino acids. The CDR3 DNA reads as TGTACCAGCAGTAGGACAGGGGATGGCTACACCTTC. It is translated as CTSSRTGDGYTF.

This chain links TRBV7-9 with TRBJ1-4; the D gene is possibly TRBD1 (5 bases). The CDR3 has 12 residues. With 4 bases removed from V and 8 bases from J, the gap between germline ends came to 8 bases. CDR1 is SEHNR and CDR2 is FQNEAQ in the germline V gene (reference sequence). Here the CDR3 reads CASSWGREKLFF. As DNA, the CDR3 is TGTGCCAGCAGCTGGGGCCGGGAAAAACTGTTTTTT.

The chain combines TRBV4-1 with TRBJ2-1, with no clear D. CDR3 length equals 11 residues. V lost 1 base and J 6 bases, leaving 1 base between the germline ends. Germline V gene lookup returns CDR1 MGHRA and CDR2 YSYEKL. Written as DNA, the CDR3 is TGCGCCAGCAGCCAAGTCAATGAGCAGTTCTTC. The encoded protein is CASSQVNEQFF.

The chain carries TRBV20-1 and TRBJ2-7, with unresolved D. V was clipped by 0 bases and J by 0 bases, with 9 bases between them. The CDR3 runs to 14 residues. Germline CDR1 and CDR2: DFQATT and SNEGSKA (reference sequence). CDR3 sequence reads: CSARDRAFSYEQYF. In DNA form, the CDR3 reads TGCAGTGCTAGAGATCGGGCATTCTCCTACGAGCAGTACTTC.